The 20 T cell receptor beta chains in this list originate from one sample, sequenced in a study of cytomegalovirus exposure and HLA in healthy donors. 13 Jbeta primers and 60 Vbeta primers were used for the PCR. Sequencing used immunoSEQ multiplex PCR; TCRdb keeps in-frame clones, though not all of them. Here the sample spans about 190,000 clones, over 70% being singletons. The sample taken for sequencing was PBMCs. Source of these receptors: a young man in good health and CMV-seronegative.

The rearrangement links TRBV28 to TRBJ1-3; no firm D call. The CDR3 is made up of 14 amino acids. V was pared by 10 bases and J by 2 bases, with 15 bases between. CDR1 is MDHEN and CDR2 is SYDVKM in the germline V gene. In nucleotides, the CDR3 is TGTGCCACCATGGGCGGGTTTCCTGGAAACACCATATATTTT. Translating gives CATMGGFPGNTIYF.

The genes are TRBV30 and TRBJ1-4; possibly TRBD1 for D (6 bases). Trimming took off 1 base at V and 5 bases at J, with 8 bases between the two ends. The CDR3 sequence is 13 residues long. Germline V gives CDR1 GTSNPN, CDR2 SVGIG (reference sequence). CDR3 sequence: CAWSAQGNEKLFF. The CDR3 DNA follows: TGTGCCTGGAGTGCCCAGGGGAATGAAAAACTGTTTTTT.

The genes are TRBV7-2 and TRBJ2-5; the D is unclear. This CDR3 has 15 residues. Looked up from germline, CDR1 is SGHTA and CDR2 is FQGNSA. Trimming stripped 2 bases from V and 5 bases from J, with 15 bases between. CDR3 nucleotide sequence: TGTGCCAGCAGCTTAAGTTTTTCTAGTGGTGAGACCCAGTACTTC. It specifies CASSLSFSSGETQYF.

The chain recombines TRBV7-9 with TRBJ2-2; D is unresolved. Germline CDR1 and CDR2: SEHNR and FQNEAQ (reference sequence). V lost 4 bases to trimming and J lost 2 bases, with 14 bases between them. The CDR3 covers 16 residues. The CDR3 region has the DNA TGTGCCAGCAGCTCGCTAGTGGCAGCTAACACCGGGGAGCTGTTTTTT. Translated: CASSSLVAANTGELFF.

V and J are TRBV19 and TRBJ2-5, with TRBD2 matching 10 bases. TRBJ2-7 matches the DNA end more closely, so the J call is doubtful. This CDR3 is 15 amino acids long. The germline CDR1 and CDR2 sequences are LNHDA and SQIVND (reference sequence). The CDR3 reads CASSQGLAYVYEQYF. The CDR3 DNA follows: TGTGCCAGTAGTCAGGGACTAGCGTATGTCTACGAGCAGTACTTC.

This clone came up a few times. Other nucleotide sequences from this sample produce the same CDR3. The chain carries TRBV7-9 and TRBJ2-3, with TRBD2 identical over 10 bases. V lost 5 bases to trimming and J lost 0 bases; unmatched junction nucleotides: 5. The germline gives CDR1 SEHNR, CDR2 FQNEAQ (reference sequence). CDR3 length equals 16 residues. CDR3 in amino acids: CASSLSSGGSTDTQYF. The DNA of the CDR3 is TGTGCCAGCAGCCTGTCTAGCGGGGGCAGCACAGATACGCAGTATTTT.

This clone was recorded only once. The chain employs TRBV29-1 and TRBJ1-1, with 7 bases aligning to TRBD1. The V gene end was trimmed by 6 bases and the J gene end by 3 bases; junction bases not matched to a gene: 7. Germline CDR1 SQVTM, CDR2 ANQGSEA. The CDR3 has 13 residues. In DNA, the CDR3 is TGCAGCGTAACAGGGGCGGGTGACACTGAAGCTTTCTTT. Translating it yields CSVTGAGDTEAFF.

The J gene is TRBJ1-1, the V gene TRBV7-9; 7 bases are a match to TRBD1. V shed 4 bases and J 3 bases; nucleotides not matched to a gene: 8. CDR3 length: 15 amino acids. CDR1 is SEHNR, CDR2 FQNEAQ, per germline (reference sequence). The CDR3 reads CASSSLSGGDTEAFF. The CDR3 nucleotides are TGTGCCAGCAGCTCCCTATCAGGGGGAGACACTGAAGCTTTCTTT.

The genes are TRBV6-5 and TRBJ2-7; possibly TRBD1 for D (6 bases). The CDR3 consists of 13 residues. The V gene's germline CDR1 is MNHEY and CDR2 SVGAGI. The V gene lost 10 bases and the J gene lost 5 bases, with 18 bases spanning the gap. CDR3 protein: CATAETGANEQYF. Written as DNA, the CDR3 is TGTGCCACCGCCGAGACAGGCGCCAACGAGCAGTACTTC.

The CDR3 DNA reads as TGTGCCAGTACGGGGTCCTTCAACGTCCTGACTTTC. The encoded protein is CASTGSFNVLTF. The V and J genes are TRBV19 and TRBJ2-6; TRBD2 is a possible D gene (5 bases). The CDR3 extends over 12 amino acids. CDR1 is LNHDA, CDR2 SQIVND, per germline (reference sequence). V was shortened by 7 bases and J by 9 bases, with 10 bases between the two germline ends.

This rearrangement joins TRBV14 to TRBJ2-3; TRBD2 matches 11 bases. Germline-derived CDR1 and CDR2 are SGHDN and FVKESK. Germline trimming cut 0 bases from V and 6 bases from J; bases unmatched to any gene: 14. This CDR3 contains 19 residues. The CDR3 reads CASSQDTSGGRNSWDTQYF. CDR3 nucleotide sequence: TGTGCCAGCAGCCAAGATACTAGCGGGGGCAGGAATAGTTGGGATACGCAGTATTTT.

This chain joins TRBV5-1 and TRBJ2-1, with TRBD2 matching over 9 bases. This CDR3 spans 15 amino acids. The ends lost 4 bases at V and 5 bases at J; junction bases unmatched: 7. The germline gives CDR1 SGHRS, CDR2 YFSETQ. The CDR3 spells CASSEGTSRDNEQFF. CDR3 nucleotide sequence: TGCGCCAGCAGCGAAGGGACTAGCCGTGACAATGAGCAGTTCTTC.

The J gene is TRBJ2-3, the V gene TRBV7-9; TRBD2 might be the D (5 bases). Germline V gene lookup returns CDR1 SEHNR and CDR2 FQNEAQ (reference sequence). This CDR3 has 14 residues. V shed 8 bases and J shed 2 bases, with 14 bases lying between them. The DNA of the CDR3 is TGTGCCAGCGGAGGTGGCGGCGCCACAGATACGCAGTATTTT. Protein: CASGGGGATDTQYF.

The chain carries TRBV10-3 and TRBJ2-7; 7 nucleotides line up with TRBD1. Germline trimming cut 4 bases from V and 2 bases from J; bases unmatched to any gene: 5. The CDR3 totals 14 residues. Germline V lookup: CDR1 ENHRY, CDR2 SYGVKD. CDR3 nucleotides: TGTGCCATCAGTGGGGGACAGAGAACCTACGAGCAGTACTTC. Translating gives CAISGGQRTYEQYF.

This chain joins TRBV13 and TRBJ2-7; 8 bases match TRBD2. The V and J ends lost 5 bases and 3 bases, in that order; junction bases with no gene match: 6. The CDR3 sequence is 14 residues long. Germline CDR1 PRHDT, CDR2 FYEKMQ (reference sequence). CDR3 nucleotides: TGTGCCAGCAGCGCCCGACTAGCGAGCTACGAGCAGTACTTC. Its protein product is CASSARLASYEQYF.

The chain carries TRBV5-1 and TRBJ1-3, with D tentatively TRBD1 (5 bases). The CDR3 contains 16 residues. The V end lost 1 base, the J end lost 0 bases, and 11 bases lay between the germline ends. Germline lookup yields CDR1 SGHRS and CDR2 YFSETQ. The CDR3 sequence: CASSLSWGGSGNTIYF. The CDR3 region has the DNA TGCGCCAGCAGCTTGTCGTGGGGCGGCTCTGGAAACACCATATATTTT.

The genes are TRBV30 and TRBJ1-6, with D tentatively TRBD1 (5 bases). The CDR3 sequence is 15 residues long. V gave up 3 bases and J gave up 0 bases, with 9 bases separating them. Per germline, CDR1 GTSNPN and CDR2 SVGIG (reference sequence). CDR3 loop: CAWRSGGSYNSPLHF. The CDR3 DNA sequence: TGTGCCTGGAGGTCGGGGGGCTCCTATAATTCACCCCTCCACTTT.

The chain is built from TRBV18 and TRBJ2-3, with a possible D match to TRBD2 (6 bases). The CDR3 runs to 14 residues. The germline V gene encodes CDR1 KGHSH and CDR2 LQKENI. V was cut by 6 bases and J by 2 bases, with 12 bases left in between. The CDR3 sequence is CASSPEGLTDTQYF. The DNA for the CDR3 is TGTGCCAGCTCCCCGGAGGGACTCACAGATACGCAGTATTTT.

The genes are TRBV5-8 and TRBJ1-5; D remains unclear. Between the trimmed V and J ends, which lost 3 bases and 0 bases, there was a span of 7 bases. The germline CDR1 and CDR2 sequences are SGHTS and YDEGEE. The CDR3 extends over 14 amino acids. CDR3 sequence (DNA): TGTGCCAGCAGCTCGAGAGATAGCAATCAGCCCCAGCATTTT. This sequence encodes CASSSRDSNQPQHF.

The J gene is TRBJ2-7, the V gene TRBV6-5; 7 bases fit TRBD1. After removal of 2 bases from V and 0 bases from J, the junction contained 1 base not matched to a gene. The CDR3 is made up of 14 amino acids. Germline V gene data show CDR1 as MNHEY and CDR2 as SVGAGI. In DNA form, the CDR3 reads TGTGCCAGCAGTTACCGGGACAGCTCCTACGAGCAGTACTTC. Its protein product is CASSYRDSSYEQYF.